Sequencing of this T cell receptor beta chain was carried out in a study of shared clonotypes between healthy human individuals. Study outcomes and limitations: A small donor pool kept down the genetic and exposure-history diversity that was represented. Investigators expected sequencing depth to affect clonotype sharing among donors.

Germline loops: CDR1 SGHRS, CDR2 YFSETQ. The CDR3 sequence is 15 residues long. Trimming removed 1 base from V and 2 bases from J, with 10 bases in between. Sequencing used immunoSEQ multiplex PCR; TCRdb keeps in-frame clones, though not all of them. Among 1 million to 1.2 million clones, 60% to 85% were seen once, and the ten largest hold 0.89%. About this clone: What it binds is unknown.

This clonotype was sampled from a man between 18 and 35 years old in good health. Some clones in this sample may be carry-over from other donors' samples. The sample consisted of memory CD4+ T cells from PBMCs. Subset specified: CD45RA-negative fraction. The rearrangement joins TRBV5-1 to TRBJ2-1; possible D gene TRBD2, 5 bases. CDR3 sequence: CASSLTRGTYNEQFF. Written as DNA, the CDR3 is TGCGCCAGCAGCTTGACTCGGGGAACCTACAATGAGCAGTTCTTC.